This entry lists 17 T cell receptor beta chains sequenced from one sample in a study of cytomegalovirus exposure and HLA in healthy donors. Primers for the PCR totalled 60 Vbeta and 13 Jbeta. Data came from immunoSEQ multiplex PCR; TCRdb stores just in-frame clones and leaves some out. The sample contains approximately 100,000 clones, around 77% of which appear only once. The sequenced sample was PBMCs. The receptors shown here come from a man aged 40-49 years in good health and CMV-seropositive.

This chain uses TRBV2 with TRBJ1-5, with a weak D call TRBD1 (6 bases). V was pared by 4 bases and J by 1 base, with 11 bases between. From germline, CDR1 is SNHLY and CDR2 FYNNEI. This CDR3 contains 15 residues. The DNA of the CDR3 is TGTGCCAGCAGTGGCTGGGGGCGAAGCAATCAGCCCCAGCATTTT. It specifies CASSGWGRSNQPQHF.

This chain uses TRBV7-9 with TRBJ1-6; D ambiguous. There are 13 residues in the CDR3. Germline assignment: CDR1 SEHNR and CDR2 FQNEAQ (reference sequence). The V end lost 1 base, the J end lost 10 bases, and 8 bases lay between the germline ends. The DNA for the CDR3 is TGTGCCAGCAGCTTAGTGCCGGGATCACCCCTCCACTTT. The encoded protein is CASSLVPGSPLHF. The whole variable domain, filled in from reference TRBV7-9 and TRBJ1-6, reads DTGVSQNPRHKITKRGQNVTFRCDPISEHNRLYWYRQTLGQGPEFLTYFQNEAQLEKSRLLSDRFSAERPKGSFSTLEIQRTEQGDSAMYLCASSLVPGSPLHFGNGTRLTVT.

This sequence joins TRBV6-1 and TRBJ2-5; possible D gene TRBD1, 6 bases. The DNA end favors TRBJ2-7, so the J call may be wrong. The CDR3 runs 12 residues. Germline CDR1 and CDR2: MNHNS and SASEGT. The CDR3 nucleotides read TGTGCCAGCAGTGGGACAGCCTACGAGCAGTACTTC. The encoded protein is CASSGTAYEQYF.

CDR3 DNA sequence: TGTGCCAGCTCACCCGGCGGGCCTGAAGCTTTCTTT. Amino acids: CASSPGGPEAFF. The chain has TRBV18 and TRBJ1-1; D gene unclear. V lost 3 bases and J 6 bases, leaving 8 bases between the germline ends. The CDR3 contains 12 residues. The germline CDR1 and CDR2 sequences are KGHSH and LQKENI.

The rearrangement links TRBV5-5 to TRBJ2-7; D perhaps matches TRBD1 (6 bases). This CDR3 is built from 17 residues. CDR1 is SGHKS, CDR2 YYEKEE, per germline (reference sequence). The V gene lost 0 bases and the J gene lost 2 bases, with 18 bases spanning the gap. The CDR3 sequence: CASSLVKGGGLPYEQYF. The CDR3 bases are TGTGCCAGCAGCTTGGTCAAGGGTGGGGGCCTTCCCTACGAGCAGTACTTC.

The genes are TRBV18 and TRBJ2-1; maybe TRBD2 (5 bases). Trimming shortened V by 2 bases and J by 2 bases, and 16 bases separated the two germline ends. This CDR3 is built from 17 residues. The germline V gene has CDR1 KGHSH and CDR2 LQKENI. The CDR3 loop reads CASSPSANSVPYNEQFF. The CDR3 DNA is TGTGCCAGCTCACCAAGCGCGAATAGCGTGCCCTACAATGAGCAGTTCTTC.

This chain uses TRBV9 with TRBJ1-1, with TRBD1 matching 7 bases. This CDR3 contains 17 residues. Germline V gene data show CDR1 as SGDLS and CDR2 as YYNGEE. V was clipped by 0 bases and J by 3 bases; unmatched bases: 11. CDR3 in amino acids: CASSVGQGFAQDTEAFF. The CDR3 DNA sequence: TGTGCCAGCAGCGTAGGACAGGGTTTCGCCCAGGACACTGAAGCTTTCTTT.

Regarding this clone: The DNA is left out, because the CDR3 cannot be placed on it with certainty; the CDR3 is given as TCRdb lists it. V gene TRBV5-4 combines with J gene TRBJ1-5. Ends included, the CDR3 has 15 residues. From germline, CDR1 is SGHNT and CDR2 YYREEE (reference sequence). The CDR3 reads CASSTSGGRDQPQHF.

The genes are TRBV6-5 and TRBJ2-7, with 9 bases that match TRBD2. The CDR3 extends over 15 amino acids. V lost 4 bases to trimming and J lost 2 bases; unmatched junction nucleotides: 6. The germline gives CDR1 MNHEY, CDR2 SVGAGI. The CDR3 coding sequence is TGTGCCAGCAGTTTTGATAGCGGGGGCACCTACGAGCAGTACTTC. Its translation: CASSFDSGGTYEQYF.

The chain combines TRBV6-6 with TRBJ2-7; D is possibly TRBD2 (7 bases). Trimming pared 6 bases from V and 0 bases from J, leaving 15 bases between. Germline V lookup: CDR1 MNHNY, CDR2 SVGAGI (reference sequence). The CDR3 has 15 amino acids. The CDR3 sequence: CASRVGRGGSYEQYF. CDR3 coding DNA: TGTGCCAGCAGGGTGGGGAGGGGGGGCTCCTACGAGCAGTACTTC.

Only one count was recorded for this clone. V gene TRBV4-3 combines with J gene TRBJ1-1, with D perhaps TRBD1 (5 bases). Deletions cut 0 bases from V and 0 bases from J, with 8 bases between. The CDR3 length is 15 residues. Germline V gene sequence: CDR1 LGHNA, CDR2 YSLEER. Here the CDR3 DNA reads TGCGCCAGCAGCCAAGAGCGGGGGGTGAACACTGAAGCTTTCTTT. As protein: CASSQERGVNTEAFF.

This sequence joins TRBV27 and TRBJ1-1, with a possible D match to TRBD1 (6 bases). The CDR3 totals 15 residues. CDR1 and CDR2 (germline): MNHEY, SMNVEV (reference sequence). The V and J ends lost 5 bases and 1 base respectively, with 14 bases between them. The DNA of the CDR3 is TGTGCCAGCAGTACAGGGTTTATACGGAACACTGAAGCTTTCTTT. Protein sequence: CASSTGFIRNTEAFF.

The V call is TRBV18, the J call TRBJ2-3, with TRBD1 matching over 8 bases. Losses at the gene ends were 1 base for V and 1 base for J; bases not matched to a gene: 4. This CDR3 region has 16 residues. The germline V gene has CDR1 KGHSH and CDR2 LQKENI. CDR3 residues: CASSPQSGGGTDTQYF. The DNA for the CDR3 is TGTGCCAGCTCACCACAATCAGGGGGCGGCACAGATACGCAGTATTTT.

The V gene is TRBV7-9, the J gene TRBJ2-7, with 7 bases lining up with TRBD2. The CDR3 covers 14 residues. The J segment lost 7 bases and the V segment lost 3 bases, leaving 9 bases of the junction unmatched. From germline, CDR1 is SEHNR and CDR2 FQNEAQ (reference sequence). The CDR3 here is CASSFGTKPYEQYF. As DNA, the CDR3 is TGTGCCAGCAGCTTCGGGACTAAGCCATATGAGCAGTACTTC.

In its sample, this clone was seen a few times. The chain has TRBV18 and TRBJ1-3; a possible D gene is TRBD1 (5 bases). CDR3 length: 15 residues. Germline CDR1 is KGHSH and CDR2 is LQKENI. Trimming cost V 3 bases and J 4 bases, with 13 bases left between them. The CDR3 DNA sequence: TGTGCCAGCTCACCGAGGAGCGGGGCAGGAAACACCATATATTTT. As protein: CASSPRSGAGNTIYF.

V and J are TRBV9 and TRBJ1-1, with 7 bases aligning to TRBD1. The CDR3 extends over 17 amino acids. Germline V gene lookup returns CDR1 SGDLS and CDR2 YYNGEE. Trimming at V came to 5 bases and at J to 6 bases, leaving 19 bases not matched to a gene. The CDR3 DNA reads TGTGCCAGCAGTCACCCCGAGGGGGCAGGGGTCTCGGCTGAAGCTTTCTTT. Amino acids: CASSHPEGAGVSAEAFF.

The rearrangement joins TRBV5-1 to TRBJ1-4; D is unresolved. Trimming stripped 0 bases from V and 0 bases from J, with 12 bases between. Per the germline V gene, CDR1 is SGHRS and CDR2 is YFSETQ. The CDR3 loop spans 17 amino acids. In nucleotides, the CDR3 is TGCGCCAGCAGCTTGGAACCGGGTAGTGCAACTAATGAAAAACTGTTTTTT. Amino acid sequence: CASSLEPGSATNEKLFF.